This T cell receptor beta chain was profiled in a study of Ad26.COV2.S vaccination and SARS-CoV-2 variants. The repertoire was sequenced with immunoSEQ multiplex PCR; TCRdb's copy has only in-frame clones and lacks some. The table has fewer than 900,000 clones, around 92% seen once. Stated treatment: around 19 received Ad26.COV2.S at low or high dose, single or two shots; several received placebo; per-sample allocation not given. At day 63 after the first vaccine or placebo injection, samples were drawn. This clone showed up just a few times. The antigen remains unidentified. Germline CDR1 reads MNHEY; CDR2 reads SVGAGI. Between the trimmed V and J ends, which lost 4 bases and 8 bases, there was a span of 14 bases. The CDR3 is 13 amino acids. The study's findings and limits: Substantial breadth in spike-specific CD8+ and CD4+ T cell responses was reportedly seen after vaccination.

The sequence derives from a person between 18 and 60 years old who received the Ad26.COV2.S COVID-19 vaccine or a placebo. This chain links TRBV6-5 with TRBJ1-2; possibly TRBD1 for D (5 bases). Sample: peripheral blood, taken in a trial of Ad26.COV2.S vaccine versus placebo. The CDR3 sequence: CASSWGPLGGYTF. CDR3 in DNA: TGTGCCAGCAGTTGGGGACCGCTCGGGGGCTACACCTTC.